This TCR beta chain came from a study of CD8 T cells in ankylosing spondylitis. The CDR3 spans 12 residues. V was trimmed by 9 bases and J by 3 bases, leaving 10 bases between them. Remarks on this clonotype: Its cognate antigen is unknown.

TCRdb called the 5' RACE reads again in MiXCR, with one record for every CDR3 protein. The sample lists 250,000 to 300,000 distinct CDR3 sequences, under 20% occurring once. Findings and caveats of the study: With a CD8+ phenotype, disease-linked clones were relatively rare in peripheral blood. Reported data indicate significant enrichment of disease-linked clones within matched ankylosing spondylitis synovial fluid.

The source of this sequence is a male donor with ankylosing spondylitis or in good health (not recorded which). Sequenced sample: blood, either unsorted or a sorted T cell fraction (not recorded which). The chain combines TRBV12-3 or TRBV12-4 with TRBJ2-3, with D possibly TRBD1 on 6 matching bases. The CDR3: CASLQGTDTQYF. The CDR3 DNA reads TGTGCCAGTCTTCAGGGGACAGATACGCAGTATTTT.